The next 24 T cell receptor beta chains were all read from a single sample in a study of fetal regulatory T cell absence and autoimmunity. The protocol was immunoSEQ multiplex PCR, while the TCRdb copy is restricted to in-frame clones and leaves out a portion. The sample holds around 100,000 clones; 55% to 75% are singletons and the top ten take just under 2%. The sample comprised pancreas tissue. Receptors originate from a male donor with IPEX syndrome.

This clone was picked up a small number of times. V and J are TRBV5-1 and TRBJ2-7, with 8 nucleotides matching TRBD2. Looked up from germline, CDR1 is SGHRS and CDR2 is YFSETQ. The V segment lost 2 bases and the J segment 3 bases; nucleotides outside the gene matches: 1. The CDR3 runs to 13 residues. Here the CDR3 DNA reads TGCGCCAGCAGCTTAGCGGGAGTCTACGAGCAGTACTTC. This translates into CASSLAGVYEQYF.

The chain couples TRBV30 to TRBJ1-5, with unresolved D. This CDR3 is built from 15 residues. Germline V gives CDR1 GTSNPN, CDR2 SVGIG (reference sequence). V shed 0 bases and J shed 2 bases, with 11 bases lying between them. CDR3 sequence: CAWSVRKAGNQPQHF. As DNA, the CDR3 is TGTGCCTGGAGTGTACGCAAGGCTGGCAATCAGCCCCAGCATTTT.

This clone was picked up a small number of times. The chain is built from TRBV4-1 and TRBJ1-2; 7 positions agree with TRBD1. Germline CDR1 and CDR2: MGHRA and YSYEKL. The trim removed 2 bases at V and 2 bases at J, leaving 8 bases unmatched. The CDR3 runs to 16 residues. The CDR3 region is CASSQTPGGPNYGYTF. In DNA, the CDR3 is TGCGCCAGCAGCCAAACCCCAGGGGGGCCCAACTATGGCTACACCTTC.

This chain connects TRBV27 to TRBJ2-5, with 10 bases matching TRBD2. The CDR3 is 14 amino acids. CDR1 is MNHEY and CDR2 is SMNVEV in the germline V gene (reference sequence). Trimming at V came to 2 bases and at J to 3 bases, leaving 0 bases not matched to a gene. Here the CDR3 reads CASSLLAGEETQYF. CDR3 nucleotides: TGTGCCAGCAGTTTACTAGCGGGAGAAGAGACCCAGTACTTC.

The chain employs TRBV4-1 and TRBJ2-2; 16 positions match TRBD2. The CDR3 totals 18 residues. CDR1 and CDR2 from the germline V gene are MGHRA and YSYEKL. Trimming took 4 bases from V and 0 from J; bases not matched to a gene: 2. The CDR3 loop reads CASSPGLAGGANTGELFF. The DNA of the CDR3 is TGCGCCAGCAGCCCGGGACTAGCGGGAGGGGCGAACACCGGGGAGCTGTTTTTT.

The CDR3 sequence is CASSWKQGYEQYF. The CDR3 bases are TGTGCCAGCAGCTGGAAACAAGGGTACGAGCAGTACTTC. The V and J genes are TRBV13 and TRBJ2-7, with D hard to call. Deletions cut 4 bases from V and 4 bases from J, with 11 bases between. Germline assignment: CDR1 PRHDT and CDR2 FYEKMQ (reference sequence). CDR3 size: 13 residues.

The chain uses TRBV5-1 and TRBJ1-2; D remains ambiguous. The length of the CDR3 is 14 residues. V lost 0 bases, J lost 6 bases, and 12 bases lay in between. Germline V gene lookup returns CDR1 SGHRS and CDR2 YFSETQ. The chain's CDR3 is CASSLATGFDGYTF. The CDR3, as DNA: TGCGCCAGCAGCTTGGCCACGGGTTTTGATGGCTACACCTTC. The full variable domain, its missing parts supplied by reference TRBV5-1 and TRBJ1-2, is KAGVTQTPRYLIKTRGQQVTLSCSPISGHRSVSWYQQTPGQGLQFLFEYFSETQRNKGNFPGRFSGRQFSNSRSEMNVSTLELGDSALYLCASSLATGFDGYTFGSGTRLTVV.

This clone was counted between two and nine times. V gene TRBV18 combines with J gene TRBJ1-6; TRBD1 agrees at 7 bases. The CDR3 contains 16 residues. Germline CDR1 reads KGHSH; CDR2 reads LQKENI. V was pared by 6 bases and J by 7 bases, with 12 bases of the junction left unmatched. The CDR3 DNA follows: TGTGCCAGCTCGCCAACGGGACAGAACAGAAATTCACCCCTCCACTTT. Its protein product is CASSPTGQNRNSPLHF.

The rearrangement joins TRBV7-8 to TRBJ2-7; possible D gene TRBD1, 6 bases. From germline, CDR1 is SGHVS and CDR2 FQNEAQ. The CDR3 is 13 residues long. Trimming shortened V by 2 bases and J by 3 bases, and 8 bases separated the two germline ends. The CDR3 loop is CASSLPGDYEQYF. The CDR3 DNA is TGTGCCAGCAGCTTACCAGGGGACTACGAGCAGTACTTC.

The rearrangement uses TRBV7-6 and TRBJ2-5; 11 positions agree with TRBD1. This CDR3 comprises 15 residues. V shed 1 base, J shed 5 bases, and the junction held 3 bases outside the gene matches. Per germline, CDR1 SGHVS and CDR2 FNYEAQ. In nucleotides, the CDR3 is TGTGCCAGCAGCTTAGGGACAGGGGGCCAGGAGACCCAGTACTTC. Residues: CASSLGTGGQETQYF.

This chain uses TRBV9 with TRBJ1-1, with no clear D. The CDR3 runs 14 residues. V dropped 0 bases and J dropped 1 base, with 7 bases sitting between them. Germline lookup yields CDR1 SGDLS and CDR2 YYNGEE. CDR3 sequence (DNA): TGTGCCAGCAGCGTAGAGGGCACGAACACTGAAGCTTTCTTT. This sequence encodes CASSVEGTNTEAFF.

The CDR3: CASSVGTTYNSPLHF. CDR3 nucleotide sequence: TGTGCCAGCAGCGTAGGGACAACCTATAATTCACCCCTCCACTTT. The chain uses TRBV9 and TRBJ1-6; D is possibly TRBD1 (5 bases). This CDR3 has 15 amino acids. V was cut by 0 bases and J by 2 bases, with 6 bases left in between. Germline values: CDR1 SGDLS, CDR2 YYNGEE.

This clone was seen once. The chain uses TRBV5-1 and TRBJ1-1; D is undetermined. The CDR3 extends over 14 amino acids. The V gene's germline CDR1 is SGHRS and CDR2 YFSETQ. The V end lost 1 base, the J end lost 1 base, and 8 bases lay between the germline ends. The CDR3 sequence: CASSLRFRNTEAFF. The CDR3 DNA reads as TGCGCCAGCAGCTTGAGATTCAGGAACACTGAAGCTTTCTTT.

This clone showed up just once. The CDR3, as DNA: TGTGCCAGCAGTGAAGAGCGGATGAGAACGCAGTATTTT. Its translation: CASSEERMRTQYF. The chain employs TRBV6-1 and TRBJ2-3, with TRBD2 as a possible D gene (5 bases). Germline loops: CDR1 MNHNS, CDR2 SASEGT. Trimming removed 1 base from V and 9 bases from J, with 11 bases in between. The CDR3 runs to 13 residues.

This clone was counted only a few times. The rearrangement joins TRBV29-1 to TRBJ1-1; D possibly corresponds to TRBD1 (6 bases). Trimming cost V 6 bases and J 1 base, with 6 bases left between them. This CDR3 is 11 amino acids long. Looked up from germline, CDR1 is SQVTM and CDR2 is ANQGSEA. CDR3 sequence: CSVGQNTEAFF. Written as DNA, the CDR3 is TGCAGCGTGGGACAGAACACTGAAGCTTTCTTT.

The chain combines TRBV6-5 with TRBJ2-7; TRBD2 aligns across 14 bases. Losses at the gene ends were 6 bases for V and 6 bases for J; bases not matched to a gene: 7. Germline V gene lookup returns CDR1 MNHEY and CDR2 SVGAGI. This CDR3 is 15 amino acids long. CDR3 residues: CASSLTSGRGSEQYF. CDR3 coding DNA: TGTGCCAGCAGCCTGACTAGCGGGAGGGGATCCGAGCAGTACTTC.

CDR3: CAWSVWGITSYEQYF. CDR3 sequence (DNA): TGTGCCTGGAGTGTATGGGGCATTACCTCCTACGAGCAGTACTTC. The chain uses TRBV30 and TRBJ2-7; a weak D match, TRBD1 (5 bases). There are 15 residues in the CDR3. Germline V lookup: CDR1 GTSNPN, CDR2 SVGIG (reference sequence). Trimming cost V 0 bases and J 0 bases, with 12 bases left between them.

This clone appeared a few times. This rearrangement joins TRBV30 to TRBJ1-1, with D unclear. V was pared by 3 bases and J by 1 base, with 6 bases between. In germline, CDR1 is GTSNPN, CDR2 SVGIG (reference sequence). The CDR3 runs to 12 residues. For the CDR3, the DNA is TGTGCCTGGAGGACGCCGAACACTGAAGCTTTCTTT. It yields the protein CAWRTPNTEAFF.

The chain couples TRBV7-9 to TRBJ1-2; TRBD1 agrees at 10 bases. The V segment lost 4 bases and the J segment 7 bases; nucleotides outside the gene matches: 3. The germline CDR1 and CDR2 sequences are SEHNR and FQNEAQ (reference sequence). The CDR3 has 13 residues. CDR3 bases: TGTGCCAGCAGCTGGACAGGGGGTCTTGGCTACACCTTC. Translated, it gives CASSWTGGLGYTF. The full variable domain, with the rest looked up from reference TRBV7-9 and TRBJ1-2, is DTGVSQNPRHKITKRGQNVTFRCDPISEHNRLYWYRQTLGQGPEFLTYFQNEAQLEKSRLLSDRFSAERPKGSFSTLEIQRTEQGDSAMYLCASSWTGGLGYTFGSGTRLTVV.

The J gene is TRBJ1-5, the V gene TRBV15, with 8 nucleotides matching TRBD1. This CDR3 has 15 amino acids. Germline values: CDR1 LNHNV, CDR2 YYDKDF (reference sequence). The junction had 3 bases not matched to a gene; V was cut back by 4 bases and J by 1 base. The CDR3, as DNA: TGTGCCACCAGCACTACAGGGGGAAGCAATCAGCCCCAGCATTTT. As protein: CATSTTGGSNQPQHF.

V gene TRBV4-1 combines with J gene TRBJ1-1, with D hard to call. V lost 0 bases and J 5 bases, leaving 1 base between the germline ends. CDR3 length: 11 residues. CDR1 is MGHRA, CDR2 YSYEKL, per germline. The CDR3 is CASSQDTEAFF. The DNA of the CDR3 is TGCGCCAGCAGCCAAGATACTGAAGCTTTCTTT.

The chain couples TRBV15 to TRBJ1-4; 8 positions agree with TRBD1. Looked up from germline, CDR1 is LNHNV and CDR2 is YYDKDF (reference sequence). V lost 0 bases to trimming and J lost 8 bases; unmatched junction nucleotides: 5. This CDR3 region has 15 residues. CDR3 DNA sequence: TGTGCCACCAGCAGAGACGGACAGGGTGGAGAAAAACTGTTTTTT. This translates into CATSRDGQGGEKLFF.

J is TRBJ1-4 and V is TRBV5-1, with TRBD1 as a possible D gene (5 bases). Trimming shortened V by 3 bases and J by 0 bases, and 6 bases separated the two germline ends. The CDR3 consists of 14 residues. Germline V gene data show CDR1 as SGHRS and CDR2 as YFSETQ. CDR3 in DNA: TGCGCCAGCAGCTGGACAACAACTAATGAAAAACTGTTTTTT. Translated, it gives CASSWTTTNEKLFF.

This clone was detected only a few times. This chain uses TRBV4-1 with TRBJ2-7; 10 bases align to TRBD1. The CDR3 totals 15 residues. The trim removed 1 base at V and 3 bases at J, leaving 3 bases unmatched. CDR1 and CDR2 (germline): MGHRA, YSYEKL. The CDR3 reads CASSQGDRGLYEQYF. The CDR3 DNA sequence: TGCGCCAGCAGCCAAGGGGACAGGGGACTCTACGAGCAGTACTTC.